These 17 T cell receptor beta chains came from one sample sequenced in a study of T-cell memory formation after mild COVID-19. From the 5' RACE reads, TCRdb called clonotypes with MiXCR, one entry per CDR3 protein. The sample contains about 190,000 distinct CDR3 sequences, roughly 18% of which appear only once. Sample: PBMCs or a T cell subset sorted from them (not recorded which). These receptors were collected from an adult woman who had mild COVID-19 (a few samples of this study predate the infection). Cell type and time point are not known.

This clonotype was picked up many times. In nucleotides, the CDR3 is TGTGCCAGCAGCCGTACAGGGATGGATCAGCCCCAGCATTTT. It encodes CASSRTGMDQPQHF. The chain couples TRBV11-2 to TRBJ1-5, with D perhaps matching TRBD1 (6 bases). The V gene lost 5 bases and the J gene lost 5 bases, with 13 bases spanning the gap. The CDR3 is made up of 14 amino acids. CDR1 and CDR2 (germline): SGHAT, FQNNGV.

This clonotype occurred a few times. The chain combines TRBV14 with TRBJ2-5, with TRBD1 matching 9 bases. This CDR3 is built from 16 residues. Germline V gene data show CDR1 as SGHDN and CDR2 as FVKESK. J lost 3 bases, V lost 2 bases, and 7 bases had no gene match. The CDR3 sequence is CASSQYRGLPKETQYF. Written as DNA, the CDR3 is TGTGCCAGCAGCCAATACAGGGGGCTCCCCAAAGAGACCCAGTACTTC.

The chain carries TRBV6-5 and TRBJ1-3; D not resolved. In germline, CDR1 is MNHEY, CDR2 SVGAGI. This CDR3 is built from 15 residues. Trimming removed 8 bases from V and 0 bases from J, with 14 bases in between. As DNA, the CDR3 is TGTGCCAGCGGGAGGCAGCCTGACTCTGGAAACACCATATATTTT. As protein: CASGRQPDSGNTIYF.

The sample holds a few counts of this clonotype. The V gene is TRBV7-2, the J gene TRBJ2-3; 8 bases line up with TRBD2. From germline, CDR1 is SGHTA and CDR2 FQGNSA. CDR3 length: 18 amino acids. V lost 0 bases to trimming and J lost 4 bases; unmatched junction nucleotides: 12. This CDR3 reads CASSLAGTRSSWPDTQYF. In nucleotides, the CDR3 is TGTGCCAGCAGCTTAGCGGGGACTAGAAGTTCCTGGCCAGATACGCAGTATTTT.

This clonotype showed up just a few times. This rearrangement joins TRBV29-1 to TRBJ2-7; D gene uncertain. This CDR3 spans 13 amino acids. Germline V gene sequence: CDR1 SQVTM, CDR2 ANQGSEA. The ends were cut back, 4 bases at V and 0 bases at J, with 10 bases in the middle. Here the CDR3 reads CSVAHTSSYEQYF. The CDR3 region has the DNA TGCAGCGTTGCCCATACAAGCTCCTACGAGCAGTACTTC.

This clonotype has only a few counts. The chain recombines TRBV7-2 with TRBJ2-5, with D perhaps matching TRBD1 (6 bases). The germline gives CDR1 SGHTA, CDR2 FQGNSA. Trimming shortened V by 5 bases and J by 5 bases, and 15 bases separated the two germline ends. This CDR3 region has 14 residues. CDR3 residues: CASSLDRSQETQYF. The CDR3 coding sequence is TGTGCCAGCAGCCTCGACAGGTCGCAGGAGACCCAGTACTTC.

The chain combines TRBV5-5 with TRBJ2-7, with D possibly being TRBD1 or TRBD2 (6 bases each). The CDR3 extends over 15 amino acids. Looked up from germline, CDR1 is SGHKS and CDR2 is YYEKEE (reference sequence). The V and J ends lost 4 bases and 6 bases respectively, with 20 bases between them. The CDR3 is CASSGGGGRMAEQYF. The CDR3 nucleotides read TGTGCCAGCAGCGGAGGTGGGGGGCGCATGGCCGAGCAGTACTTC.

The J gene is TRBJ2-4, the V gene TRBV27; D ambiguous. The CDR3 runs 14 residues. Per germline, CDR1 MNHEY and CDR2 SMNVEV (reference sequence). Between the trimmed V and J ends, which lost 2 bases and 0 bases, there was a span of 5 bases. In nucleotides, the CDR3 is TGTGCCAGCAGTTTAGCAGTAGCCAAAAACATTCAGTACTTC. Translation gives CASSLAVAKNIQYF.

This clonotype was seen a handful of times. This sequence joins TRBV12-3 or TRBV12-4 and TRBJ2-3; 7 bases are shared with TRBD2. The CDR3 covers 15 residues. The ends lost 5 bases at V and 3 bases at J; junction bases unmatched: 8. The CDR3 is CASSTGGSRTDTQYF. DNA of the CDR3: TGTGCCAGCAGTACCGGCGGGAGTAGGACAGATACGCAGTATTTT.

This chain joins TRBV20-1 and TRBJ2-1, with 10 bases identical to TRBD1. The CDR3 spans 14 residues. The germline gives CDR1 DFQATT, CDR2 SNEGSKA (reference sequence). Trimming removed 0 bases from V and 15 bases from J; junction bases left unmatched: 11. As DNA, the CDR3 is TGCAGTGCTAGAGAGAGGACAGGGGGGGGGTCCCCGTTCTTC. Its protein is CSARERTGGGSPFF.

This clonotype was seen only a few times. The chain employs TRBV7-2 and TRBJ2-1; 9 nucleotides match TRBD1. Per the germline V gene, CDR1 is SGHTA and CDR2 is FQGNSA. V trimming: 2 bases; J trimming: 4 bases; junction bases outside the gene matches: 6. This CDR3 has 16 amino acids. The CDR3 sequence: CASSLRGQGSYNEQFF. The CDR3 DNA reads as TGTGCCAGCAGCTTAAGGGGACAGGGCTCGTACAATGAGCAGTTCTTC.

The rearrangement uses TRBV6-2 or TRBV6-3 and TRBJ2-1; D is uncertain. V dropped 2 bases and J dropped 0 bases, with 8 bases sitting between them. Germline V lookup: CDR1 MNHEY, CDR2 SVGEGT. The CDR3 extends over 15 amino acids. The CDR3 DNA is TGTGCCAGCAGTTACGAGTTCAGCTCCTACAATGAGCAGTTCTTC. This sequence encodes CASSYEFSSYNEQFF.

This clonotype appeared a few times. The chain is built from TRBV18 and TRBJ1-6; 7 nucleotides align to TRBD1. V dropped 3 bases and J dropped 7; count of bases not matched to a gene: 9. CDR3 length: 16 amino acids. Per germline, CDR1 KGHSH and CDR2 LQKENI. The CDR3 bases are TGTGCCAGCTCACCTTCCGACAGGGTGCTCAATTCACCCCTCCACTTT. Amino acid sequence: CASSPSDRVLNSPLHF.

The chain joins TRBV30 to TRBJ1-5, with D possibly being TRBD1 (5 bases). CDR1 and CDR2 from the germline V gene are GTSNPN and SVGIG (reference sequence). Trimming took 5 bases from V and 9 from J, leaving 17 bases between them. The CDR3 sequence is 13 residues long. The CDR3 DNA is TGTGCCTGGGGGGAGGAGGGGTTAAGGCCCCAGCATTTT. Translation: CAWGEEGLRPQHF. The complete variable domain, with remaining parts taken from reference TRBV30 and TRBJ1-5, reads SQTIHQWPATLVQPVGSPLSLECTVEGTSNPNLYWYRQAAGRGLQLLFYSVGIGQISSEVPQNLSASRPQDRQFILSSKKLLLSDSGFYLCAWGEEGLRPQHFGDGTRLSIL.

This clonotype was picked up many times. This chain connects TRBV29-1 to TRBJ2-5; D is unclear. The CDR3 runs to 15 residues. Germline CDR1 SQVTM, CDR2 ANQGSEA. Trimming removed 7 bases at V and 5 bases at J, with 23 bases between. The DNA of the CDR3 is TGCAGCGCTACGAACGTCCGGAGCCCGGTGGAGACCCAGTACTTC. Translated, it gives CSATNVRSPVETQYF.

This clonotype was seen a handful of times. The chain recombines TRBV5-1 with TRBJ2-1, with D tentatively TRBD1 (5 bases). This CDR3 is built from 16 residues. The germline V and J ends were trimmed by 4 bases and 3 bases, with 17 bases remaining between them. The V gene's germline CDR1 is SGHRS and CDR2 YFSETQ. The CDR3 sequence is CASSPTRQLDYNEQFF. The CDR3 region has the DNA TGCGCCAGCAGCCCAACGCGACAGTTGGACTACAATGAGCAGTTCTTC.

This clonotype appeared a few times. This sequence joins TRBV20-1 and TRBJ1-1, with a tentative D call TRBD1 (5 bases). The CDR3 is made up of 12 amino acids. Per the germline V gene, CDR1 is DFQATT and CDR2 is SNEGSKA (reference sequence). The germline V and J ends were trimmed by 5 bases and 1 base, with 8 bases remaining between them. CDR3 sequence: CSAWGRNTEAFF. DNA of the CDR3: TGCAGTGCTTGGGGCCGGAACACTGAAGCTTTCTTT.